What follows are 5 T cell receptor beta chains derived from one specimen sequenced in a study of siplizumab effects on memory and regulatory T cells (dated by TCRdb to between 2018 and 2020). Libraries were made using the immunoSEQ multiplex PCR assay. The table comes from immuneACCESS by way of TCRdb, which keeps in-frame sequences with V and J called. Part of the clones is missing from these tables; in studies checked, under half for an unresolved V gene and the rest for unknown reasons. The sample has about 52,000 clones on record, 95% to 97% of them singletons. The ten largest clones represent under 0.7% of the sample. Material: naive CD4+ T cells sorted from blood. Interpreted using the paper, the cell subset or site label stands for: unstimulated naive T cells. The receptors were sampled from a human donor in good health.

There are a few counts of this clone. The CDR3 protein is CASSLGPGLSSYF. The CDR3 DNA reads TGTGCCAGCAGCTTGGGGCCGGGACTATCGTCGTATTTT. The rearrangement uses TRBV5-5 and TRBJ2-3, with 7 bases identical to TRBD2. The germline V gene has CDR1 SGHKS and CDR2 YYEKEE (reference sequence). This CDR3 has 13 amino acids. With 0 bases clipped from V and 14 bases from J, the junction kept 9 bases outside the gene matches.

This chain links TRBV6-5 with TRBJ2-1; 9 nucleotides align to TRBD1. The CDR3 is 15 residues long. Germline V lookup: CDR1 MNHEY, CDR2 SVGAGI. After removal of 6 bases from V and 8 bases from J, the junction contained 11 bases not matched to a gene. DNA of the CDR3: TGTGCCAGCAGAAGAGGGGGACAGGGTCGAGATGAGCAGTTCTTC. As protein: CASRRGGQGRDEQFF.

The chain employs TRBV11-1 and TRBJ1-2; weak D call: TRBD1 (5 bases). The germline V and J ends were trimmed by 5 bases and 4 bases, with 14 bases remaining between them. Germline CDR1 reads SGHAT; CDR2 reads FQDESV (reference sequence). The CDR3 is 14 amino acids. CDR3 coding DNA: TGTGCCAGCAGCATTGGTCCGGGGGGCTATGGCTACACCTTC. This translates into CASSIGPGGYGYTF.

This chain joins TRBV28 and TRBJ2-7; 9 positions match TRBD1. Germline V gene lookup returns CDR1 MDHEN and CDR2 SYDVKM. Unmatched junction bases numbered 9, after V lost 5 bases and J lost 4 bases. This CDR3 is built from 15 residues. The CDR3 nucleotides are TGTGCCAGCAGTCCCAACCACAGGGGGCCGTACGAGCAGTACTTC. Translating it yields CASSPNHRGPYEQYF. Drawing the rest from reference TRBV28 and TRBJ2-7, the complete variable domain is DVKVTQSSRYLVKRTGEKVFLECVQDMDHENMFWYRQDPGLGLRLIYFSYDVKMKEKGDIPEGYSVSREKKERFSLILESASTNQTSMYLCASSPNHRGPYEQYFGPGTRLTVT.

The V and J genes are TRBV5-1 and TRBJ2-7, with D possibly matching TRBD1 (7 bases). CDR1 SGHRS and CDR2 YFSETQ come from the germline V gene. The CDR3 contains 16 residues. The V and J ends lost 0 bases and 0 bases respectively, with 13 bases between them. The CDR3: CASSLGGDSYSYEQYF. CDR3 in DNA: TGCGCCAGCAGCTTGGGCGGGGACAGTTACTCCTACGAGCAGTACTTC.